Below, 9 T cell receptor beta chains from the same sample are listed, as sequenced in a study of blood T cell repertoires in COVID-19. Only in-frame clones appear in the TCRdb table, and some are missing; sequencing was by immunoSEQ multiplex PCR. The repertoire has 150,000 to 200,000 clones, 80% to 85% of them found once; the top ten carry over 10%. The sequenced sample was PBMCs or T cells enriched from blood (not recorded which). These receptors originate from a woman in her fifties or sixties who had recovered from COVID-19.

The chain uses TRBV7-2 and TRBJ1-5; D is unclear. V lost 0 bases and J 0 bases, leaving 9 bases between the germline ends. Germline CDR1 is SGHTA and CDR2 is FQGNSA. The CDR3 covers 16 residues. CDR3 coding DNA: TGTGCCAGCAGCTTAGCCCCAGGCTATAGCAATCAGCCCCAGCATTTT. It codes for CASSLAPGYSNQPQHF.

The chain combines TRBV5-1 with TRBJ1-2, with a weak D call TRBD1 (6 bases). Looked up from germline, CDR1 is SGHRS and CDR2 is YFSETQ. The CDR3 has 14 residues. V was shortened by 4 bases and J by 8 bases, with 18 bases between the two germline ends. Here the CDR3 reads CASSAAGAYYGYTF. In nucleotides, the CDR3 is TGCGCCAGCAGCGCCGCAGGGGCCTATTACGGCTACACCTTC.

The rearrangement joins TRBV3-1 (or the pseudogene TRBV3-2) to TRBJ1-4; D not resolved. The CDR3 spans 14 residues. Germline V gene lookup returns CDR1 LGHDT and CDR2 YNNKEL (reference sequence). Trimming left V 1 base short and J 4 bases short, with 7 bases between. CDR3 in DNA: TGTGCCAGCAGCCAAGCTAGGAGTAATGAAAAACTGTTTTTT. This translates into CASSQARSNEKLFF.

This clone was seen a few times. The chain couples TRBV7-8 to TRBJ1-4; D ambiguous. This CDR3 has 14 amino acids. Trimming shortened V by 2 bases and J by 4 bases, and 8 bases separated the two germline ends. In germline, CDR1 is SGHVS, CDR2 FQNEAQ. In nucleotides, the CDR3 is TGTGCCAGCAGCTTAATGGGCGATAATGAAAAACTGTTTTTT. Protein: CASSLMGDNEKLFF.

This clone came up a few times. The chain carries TRBV5-1 and TRBJ2-1; 7 nucleotides match TRBD2. The trim removed 4 bases at V and 5 bases at J, leaving 6 bases unmatched. The CDR3 totals 14 residues. The germline CDR1 and CDR2 sequences are SGHRS and YFSETQ. As DNA, the CDR3 is TGCGCCAGCAGCCCAGGCGGGACTAACAATGAGCAGTTCTTC. Encoded protein: CASSPGGTNNEQFF.

The chain couples TRBV9 to TRBJ2-2; 11 bases fit TRBD2. The CDR3 is 15 residues long. The germline gives CDR1 SGDLS, CDR2 YYNGEE. V was clipped by 5 bases and J by 6 bases; unmatched bases: 6. CDR3 DNA: TGTGCCAGCAGTGCCAGACTAGCGGGGTCCGGGGAGCTGTTTTTT. This sequence encodes CASSARLAGSGELFF.

The rearrangement joins TRBV5-1 to TRBJ1-4; 7 positions agree with TRBD1. Germline trimming cut 4 bases from V and 6 bases from J; bases unmatched to any gene: 9. From germline, CDR1 is SGHRS and CDR2 YFSETQ. The CDR3 extends over 15 amino acids. The CDR3 region is CASSRERGLDEKLFF. The CDR3 DNA follows: TGCGCCAGCAGCCGCGAAAGGGGGCTTGATGAAAAACTGTTTTTT.

The chain recombines TRBV6-1 with TRBJ1-2, with D unresolved. The germline V gene has CDR1 MNHNS and CDR2 SASEGT. V lost 2 bases and J 7 bases, leaving 17 bases between the germline ends. The CDR3 covers 15 residues. CDR3 DNA sequence: TGTGCCAGCAGTGAATGGGGAAGGGAGTCCGGTGGCTACACCTTC. Its protein product is CASSEWGRESGGYTF.

This clone appeared a few times. This chain uses TRBV19 with TRBJ2-1, with TRBD1 identical over 7 bases. Germline V CDR1 and CDR2: LNHDA, SQIVND (reference sequence). CDR3 size: 13 residues. Trimming at V came to 10 bases and at J to 6 bases, leaving 9 bases not matched to a gene. The CDR3 protein is CATRQGRLNEQFF. The DNA of the CDR3 is TGTGCCACTCGACAGGGACGGCTCAATGAGCAGTTCTTC.